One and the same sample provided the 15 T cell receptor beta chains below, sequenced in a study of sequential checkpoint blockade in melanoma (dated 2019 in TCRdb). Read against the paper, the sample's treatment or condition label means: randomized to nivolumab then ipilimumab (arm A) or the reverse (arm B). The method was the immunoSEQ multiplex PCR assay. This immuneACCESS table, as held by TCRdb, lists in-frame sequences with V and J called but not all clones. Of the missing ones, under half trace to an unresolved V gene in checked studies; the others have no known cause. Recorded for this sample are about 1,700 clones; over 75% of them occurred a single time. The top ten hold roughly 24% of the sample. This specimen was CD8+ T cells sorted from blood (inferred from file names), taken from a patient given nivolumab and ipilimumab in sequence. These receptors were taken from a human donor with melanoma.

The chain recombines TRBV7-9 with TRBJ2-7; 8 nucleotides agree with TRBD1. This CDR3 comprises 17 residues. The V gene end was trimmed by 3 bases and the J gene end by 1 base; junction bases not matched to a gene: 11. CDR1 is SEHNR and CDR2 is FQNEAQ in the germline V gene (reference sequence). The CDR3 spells CASSLPSGTGRSYEQYF. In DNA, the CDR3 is TGTGCCAGCAGCTTGCCGTCCGGGACAGGAAGATCCTACGAGCAGTACTTC.

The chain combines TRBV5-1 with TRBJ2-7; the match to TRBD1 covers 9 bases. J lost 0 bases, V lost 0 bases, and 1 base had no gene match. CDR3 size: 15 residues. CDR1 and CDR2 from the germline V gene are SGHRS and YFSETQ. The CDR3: CASSLGQGDSYEQYF. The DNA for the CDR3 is TGCGCCAGCAGCTTGGGACAGGGGGACTCCTACGAGCAGTACTTC.

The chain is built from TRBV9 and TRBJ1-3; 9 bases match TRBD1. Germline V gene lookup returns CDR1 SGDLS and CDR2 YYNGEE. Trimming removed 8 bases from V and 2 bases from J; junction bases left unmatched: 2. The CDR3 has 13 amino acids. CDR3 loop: CASDRGTGNTIYF. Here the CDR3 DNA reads TGTGCCAGTGACAGGGGGACTGGAAACACCATATATTTT.

As DNA, the CDR3 is TGTGCCAGCAGCTTAAAAGGCGGGCGGGAAAAACTGTTTTTT. Encoded protein: CASSLKGGREKLFF. The rearrangement links TRBV7-9 to TRBJ1-4; D ambiguous. The CDR3 has 14 amino acids. Germline V lookup: CDR1 SEHNR, CDR2 FQNEAQ (reference sequence). V was shortened by 2 bases and J by 8 bases, with 12 bases between the two germline ends.

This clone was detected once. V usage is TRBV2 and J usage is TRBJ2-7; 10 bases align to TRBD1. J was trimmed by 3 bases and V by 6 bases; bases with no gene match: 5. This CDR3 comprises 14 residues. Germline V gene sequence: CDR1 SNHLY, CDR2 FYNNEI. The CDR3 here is CASRWTGGRYEQYF. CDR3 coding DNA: TGTGCCAGCAGATGGACAGGGGGTCGCTACGAGCAGTACTTC. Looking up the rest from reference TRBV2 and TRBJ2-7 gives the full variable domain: EPEVTQTPSHQVTQMGQEVILRCVPISNHLYFYWYRQILGQKVEFLVSFYNNEISEKSEIFDDQFSVERPDGSNFTLKIRSTKLEDSAMYFCASRWTGGRYEQYFGPGTRLTVT.

The CDR3 is CASSGAATGDIYEQYF. DNA of the CDR3: TGTGCCAGTAGTGGAGCCGCGACAGGGGACATCTACGAGCAGTACTTC. The chain recombines TRBV19 with TRBJ2-7, with 8 bases that match TRBD1. The germline gives CDR1 LNHDA, CDR2 SQIVND (reference sequence). The CDR3 totals 16 residues. V was clipped by 5 bases and J by 3 bases; unmatched bases: 12.

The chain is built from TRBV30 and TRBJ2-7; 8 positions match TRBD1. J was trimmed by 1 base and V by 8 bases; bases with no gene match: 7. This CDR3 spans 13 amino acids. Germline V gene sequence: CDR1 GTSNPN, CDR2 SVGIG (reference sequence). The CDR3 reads CAGQGGGSYEQYF. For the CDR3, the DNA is TGTGCCGGACAGGGAGGAGGGTCCTACGAGCAGTACTTC.

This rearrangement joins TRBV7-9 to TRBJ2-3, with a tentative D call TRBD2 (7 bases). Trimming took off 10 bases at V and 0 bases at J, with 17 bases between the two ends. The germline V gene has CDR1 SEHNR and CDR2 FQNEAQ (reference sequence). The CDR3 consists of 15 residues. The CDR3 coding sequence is TGTGCCACCCCTCTGGGGGGGCTGAGCACAGATACGCAGTATTTT. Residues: CATPLGGLSTDTQYF.

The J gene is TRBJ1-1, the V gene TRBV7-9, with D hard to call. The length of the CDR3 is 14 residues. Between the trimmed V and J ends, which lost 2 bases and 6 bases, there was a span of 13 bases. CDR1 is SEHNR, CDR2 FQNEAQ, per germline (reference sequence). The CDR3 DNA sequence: TGTGCCAGCAGCTTACCAGCGAGATCGGCTGAAGCTTTCTTT. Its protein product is CASSLPARSAEAFF.

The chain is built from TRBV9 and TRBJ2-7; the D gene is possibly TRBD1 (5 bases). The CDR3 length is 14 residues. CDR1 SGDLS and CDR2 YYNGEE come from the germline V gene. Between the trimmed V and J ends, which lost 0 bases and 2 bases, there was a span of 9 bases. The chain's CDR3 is CASSVESGTYEQYF. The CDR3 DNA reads TGTGCCAGCAGCGTAGAGTCAGGGACCTACGAGCAGTACTTC.

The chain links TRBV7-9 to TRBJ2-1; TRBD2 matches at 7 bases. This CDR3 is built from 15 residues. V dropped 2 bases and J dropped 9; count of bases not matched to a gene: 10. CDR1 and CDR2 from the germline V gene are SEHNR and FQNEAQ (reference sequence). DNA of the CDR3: TGTGCCAGCAGCTTAAAGTCGATTGCGGGAGTTGAGCAGTTCTTC. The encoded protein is CASSLKSIAGVEQFF.

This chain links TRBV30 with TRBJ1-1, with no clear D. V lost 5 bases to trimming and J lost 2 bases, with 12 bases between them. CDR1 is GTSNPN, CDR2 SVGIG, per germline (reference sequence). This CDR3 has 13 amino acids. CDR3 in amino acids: CAWRRGSNTEAFF. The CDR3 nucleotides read TGTGCCTGGCGACGAGGGTCTAACACTGAAGCTTTCTTT.

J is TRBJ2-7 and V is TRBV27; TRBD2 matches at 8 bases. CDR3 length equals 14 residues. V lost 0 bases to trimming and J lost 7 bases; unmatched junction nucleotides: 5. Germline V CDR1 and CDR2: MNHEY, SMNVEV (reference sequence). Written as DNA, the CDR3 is TGTGCCAGCAGTTTATCACTAGCGGTTCTAGAGCAGTACTTC. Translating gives CASSLSLAVLEQYF.

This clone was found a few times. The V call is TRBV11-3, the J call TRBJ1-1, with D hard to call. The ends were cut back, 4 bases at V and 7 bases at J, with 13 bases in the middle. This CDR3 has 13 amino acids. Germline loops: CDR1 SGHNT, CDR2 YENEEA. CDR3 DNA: TGTGCCAGCAGCTCACCGGAGGGAGGTGAAGCTTTCTTT. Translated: CASSSPEGGEAFF.

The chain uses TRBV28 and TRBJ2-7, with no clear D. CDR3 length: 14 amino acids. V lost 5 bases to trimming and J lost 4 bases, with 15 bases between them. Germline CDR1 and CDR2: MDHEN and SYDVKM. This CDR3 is CASSPTPTYYEQYF. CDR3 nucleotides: TGTGCCAGCAGTCCAACCCCCACCTATTACGAGCAGTACTTC.